This T cell receptor (beta chain) was sequenced for a study of cytomegalovirus exposure and HLA in healthy donors. Whole-study findings and limits: In a later analysis, TCR association rates varied by HLA locus: DRB1 most, HLA-C fewest. In a later analysis, TCR beta V- and J-gene trimming was associated with a missense DCLRE1C variant.

PCR involved 60 Vbeta and 13 Jbeta primers. The table came from immunoSEQ multiplex PCR; TCRdb's copy has only in-frame clones and leaves some out. The sample yields 45,000 to 60,000 clones, over 70% seen once. Trimming removed 3 bases from V and 4 bases from J, with 6 bases in between. The CDR3 has 13 residues. Germline V gene lookup returns CDR1 MNHEY and CDR2 SMNVEV (reference sequence). As concerns this clone: Its antigen is not known.

This TCR was recovered from a man between 18 and 29 years old in good health and CMV-seronegative. Sequencing was performed on PBMCs. V is TRBV27 and J is TRBJ2-2, with unresolved D. CDR3 bases: TGTGCCAGCAGTTTTCTTCCCACCGGGGAGCTGTTTTTT. Protein product: CASSFLPTGELFF.